The 4 T cell receptor beta chains in this list originate from one sample, sequenced in a study of OX40 agonist ivuxolimab in advanced cancers. Profiling relied on immunoSEQ multiplex PCR, and the TCRdb table lists in-frame clones only, not all of them. The table shows about 81,000 clones, with about 93% occurring only once. The sequenced sample was CD4+ or CD8+ T cells sorted from blood, obtained in a trial of the OX40 agonist ivuxolimab. These TCRs come from an adult with an advanced solid tumor such as melanoma, head and neck, liver or kidney cancer.

The V gene is TRBV28, the J gene TRBJ2-1; D call uncertain. V gave up 5 bases and J gave up 5 bases, with 13 bases separating them. The CDR3 extends over 14 amino acids. Looked up from germline, CDR1 is MDHEN and CDR2 is SYDVKM. The CDR3: CASSPIDEDNEQFF. CDR3 bases: TGTGCCAGCAGTCCTATTGACGAAGACAATGAGCAGTTCTTC. Full variable domain (outside the CDR3, taken from reference TRBV28 and TRBJ2-1): DVKVTQSSRYLVKRTGEKVFLECVQDMDHENMFWYRQDPGLGLRLIYFSYDVKMKEKGDIPEGYSVSREKKERFSLILESASTNQTSMYLCASSPIDEDNEQFFGPGTRLTVL.

This chain joins TRBV6-5 and TRBJ1-1; possible D gene TRBD1, 6 bases. This CDR3 is built from 13 residues. Trimming removed 2 bases at V and 6 bases at J, with 10 bases between. The germline V gene has CDR1 MNHEY and CDR2 SVGAGI. CDR3 bases: TGTGCCAGCAGTTACCGGGGGGCCCCTGAAGCTTTCTTT. Protein: CASSYRGAPEAFF.

The genes are TRBV27 and TRBJ2-2, with 7 bases identical to TRBD1. The CDR3 length is 13 residues. The ends lost 5 bases at V and 6 bases at J; junction bases unmatched: 3. Germline values: CDR1 MNHEY, CDR2 SMNVEV (reference sequence). CDR3 in DNA: TGTGCCAGCAGTCGACAGGGTCCCGGGGAGCTGTTTTTT. Translation gives CASSRQGPGELFF.

The genes are TRBV6-1 and TRBJ2-2; possible D gene TRBD2, 5 bases. This CDR3 is 14 amino acids long. Germline V CDR1 and CDR2: MNHNS, SASEGT. The germline V and J ends were trimmed by 10 bases and 7 bases, with 19 bases remaining between them. The DNA for the CDR3 is TGTGCCACCGGATCGGACCCCCGGGACGGGGAGCTGTTTTTT. Protein sequence: CATGSDPRDGELFF.